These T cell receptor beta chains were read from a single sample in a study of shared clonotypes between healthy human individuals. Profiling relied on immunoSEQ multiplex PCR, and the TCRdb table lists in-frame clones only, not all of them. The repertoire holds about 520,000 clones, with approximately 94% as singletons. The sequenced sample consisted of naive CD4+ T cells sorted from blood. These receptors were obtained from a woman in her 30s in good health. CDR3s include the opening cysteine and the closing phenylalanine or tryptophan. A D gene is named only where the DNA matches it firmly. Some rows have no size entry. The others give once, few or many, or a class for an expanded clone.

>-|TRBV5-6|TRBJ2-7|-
CASSFGYVTGFSYEQYF
TGTGCCAGCAGCTTCGGGTATGTAACAGGTTTCTCCTACGAGCAGTACTTC
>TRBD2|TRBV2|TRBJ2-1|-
CASRVSGASYNEQFF
TGTGCCAGCAGAGTTAGCGGGGCTTCCTACAATGAGCAGTTCTTC
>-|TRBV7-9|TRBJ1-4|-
CASSPTQTAHTTNEKLFF
TGTGCCAGCAGCCCAACCCAGACAGCCCATACAACTAATGAAAAACTGTTTTTT
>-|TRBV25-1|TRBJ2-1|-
CASSEFRRAGEQFF
TGTGCCAGCAGTGAATTTCGGCGGGCCGGGGAGCAGTTCTTC
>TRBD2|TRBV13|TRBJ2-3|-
CASSRGTSGSLLADTQYF
TGTGCCAGCAGCCGCGGGACTAGCGGGAGCCTCCTGGCAGATACGCAGTATTTT
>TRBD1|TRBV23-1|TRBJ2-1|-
CASSLTGNSYNEQFF
TGCGCCAGCAGCCTGACAGGGAACTCCTACAATGAGCAGTTCTTC
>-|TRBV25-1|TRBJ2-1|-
CASSEYWEDNEQFF
TGTGCCAGCAGTGAATATTGGGAGGACAATGAGCAGTTCTTC
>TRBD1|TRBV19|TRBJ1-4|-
CASSVLSRDRNEKLFF
TGTGCCAGTAGTGTGCTCTCCCGGGACAGAAATGAAAAACTGTTTTTT
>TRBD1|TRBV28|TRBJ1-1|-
CASSLGQGQAFF
TGTGCCAGCAGTTTAGGACAGGGACAAGCTTTCTTT
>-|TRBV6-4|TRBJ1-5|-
CASTRDSNQPQHF
TGTGCCAGCACGAGGGATAGCAATCAGCCCCAGCATTTT
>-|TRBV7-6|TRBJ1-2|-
CASSRWGGEAYGYTF
TGTGCCAGCAGCCGGTGGGGAGGGGAGGCCTATGGCTACACCTTC
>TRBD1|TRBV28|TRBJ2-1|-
CASTPPTGPIQEQFF
TGTGCCAGCACACCTCCGACAGGGCCCATTCAAGAGCAGTTCTTC
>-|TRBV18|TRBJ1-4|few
CASSPLDNEKLFF
TGTGCCAGCTCACCACTCGACAACGAAAAACTGTTTTTT
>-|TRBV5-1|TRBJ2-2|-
CASRPDVRLGELFF
TGCGCCAGCAGGCCGGACGTAAGGCTCGGGGAGCTGTTTTTT
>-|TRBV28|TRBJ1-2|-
CASSLYGGQRTGNGYTF
TGTGCCAGCAGTTTATATGGGGGCCAGCGTACCGGGAATGGCTACACCTTC
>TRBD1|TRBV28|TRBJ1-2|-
CASSWDRGDYGYTF
TGTGCCAGCAGTTGGGACAGGGGGGACTATGGCTACACCTTC
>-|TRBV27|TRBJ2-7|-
CASSFDGVQQYF
TGTGCCAGCAGTTTTGATGGGGTCCAGCAGTACTTC
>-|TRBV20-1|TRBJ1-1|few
CSAVDNTEAFF
TGCAGTGCTGTGGATAACACTGAAGCTTTCTTT
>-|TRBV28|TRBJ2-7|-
CASSLAPREQYF
TGTGCCAGCAGTTTAGCTCCGCGAGAGCAGTACTTC
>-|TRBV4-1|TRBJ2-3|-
CASSPKAGGGTDTQYF
TGCGCCAGCAGCCCCAAAGCGGGCGGGGGCACAGATACGCAGTATTTT
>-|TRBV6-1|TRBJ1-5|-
CASKQGQGNQPQHF
TGTGCCAGCAAACAGGGTCAGGGCAATCAGCCCCAGCATTTT
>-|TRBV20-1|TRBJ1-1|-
CSGLRTEAFF
TGCAGCGGGTTAAGAACTGAAGCTTTCTTT
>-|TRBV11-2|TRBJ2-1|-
CASSKDYNEQFF
TGTGCCAGCAGCAAGGACTACAATGAGCAGTTCTTC
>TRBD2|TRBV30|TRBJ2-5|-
CAWSGRAAAGGPQTQYF
TGTGCCTGGAGTGGGAGGGCGGCAGCGGGAGGGCCCCAGACCCAGTACTTC
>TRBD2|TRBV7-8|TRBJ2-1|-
CASSQPGLAGGSSYNEQFF
TGTGCCAGCAGCCAACCGGGACTAGCGGGAGGGTCGTCCTACAATGAGCAGTTCTTC
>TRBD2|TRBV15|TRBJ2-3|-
CATSREGGRSTDTQYF
TGTGCCACCAGCAGAGAAGGCGGGAGGTCCACAGATACGCAGTATTTT
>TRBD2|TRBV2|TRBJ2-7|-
CASSVEREGTYEQYF
TGTGCCAGCAGTGTGGAGCGGGAGGGAACCTACGAGCAGTACTTC
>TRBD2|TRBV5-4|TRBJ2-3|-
CASSTSGRVAPDTQYF
TGTGCCAGCAGTACTAGCGGGAGGGTGGCCCCAGATACGCAGTATTTT
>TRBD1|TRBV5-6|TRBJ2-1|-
CASSLDRGFGEQFF
TGTGCCAGCAGCTTGGACAGGGGTTTTGGTGAGCAGTTCTTC
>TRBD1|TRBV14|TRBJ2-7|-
CASSQDWTGDEQYF
TGTGCCAGCAGCCAAGACTGGACAGGGGACGAGCAGTACTTC
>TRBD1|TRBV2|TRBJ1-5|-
CASSLRDRDQPQHF
TGTGCCAGCAGCCTCCGGGACAGGGATCAGCCCCAGCATTTT
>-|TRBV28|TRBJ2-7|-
CASRSGASYEQYF
TGTGCCAGCAGGTCAGGGGCATCCTACGAGCAGTACTTC
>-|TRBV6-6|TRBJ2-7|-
CASSYRQVDEQYF
TGTGCCAGCAGTTACCGTCAGGTCGACGAGCAGTACTTC